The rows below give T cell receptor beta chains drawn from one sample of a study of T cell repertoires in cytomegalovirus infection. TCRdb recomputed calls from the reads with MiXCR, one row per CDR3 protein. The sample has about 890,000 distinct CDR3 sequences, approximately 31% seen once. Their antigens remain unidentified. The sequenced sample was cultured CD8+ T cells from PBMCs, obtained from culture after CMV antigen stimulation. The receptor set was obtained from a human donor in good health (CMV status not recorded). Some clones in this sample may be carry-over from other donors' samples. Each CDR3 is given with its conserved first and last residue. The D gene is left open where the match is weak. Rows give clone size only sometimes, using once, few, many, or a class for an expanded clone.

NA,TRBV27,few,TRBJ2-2,TGTGCCAGCAGTTTTTCAGGGGTCAACACCGGGGAGCTGTTTTTT,CASSFSGVNTGELFF
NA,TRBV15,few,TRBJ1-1,TGTGCCACCAGCAGAGAAATGAGGCCTGAAGCTTTCTTT,CATSREMRPEAFF
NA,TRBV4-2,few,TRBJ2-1,TGTGCCAGCAGCCATTTGGCAGGGGCGGGGACAGACTCCTACAATGAGCAGTTCTTC,CASSHLAGAGTDSYNEQFF
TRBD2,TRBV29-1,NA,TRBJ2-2,TGCAGCGTTGCCCCTCTAGCGGGGGTAAACACCGGGGAGCTGTTTTTT,CSVAPLAGVNTGELFF
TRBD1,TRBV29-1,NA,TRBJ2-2,TGCAGCGTTGTGGGGGACAGGGGTTTATCCGGGGAGCTGTTTTTT,CSVVGDRGLSGELFF
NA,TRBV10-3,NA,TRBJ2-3,TGTGCCATCAGTGAGTTCCGGGCAGGGGCAGATACGCAGTATTTT,CAISEFRAGADTQYF
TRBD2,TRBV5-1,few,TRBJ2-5,TGCGCCAGCAGCTACGTTCTACCGCCGGGACTAGCGGACGACCAAGAGACCCAGTACTTC,CASSYVLPPGLADDQETQYF
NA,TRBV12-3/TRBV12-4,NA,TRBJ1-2,TGTGCCAGCAGGCCAACAGAGAACGGCTATGGCTACACCTTC,CASRPTENGYGYTF
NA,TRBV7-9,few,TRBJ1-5,TGTGCCAGCAGCTTAGCGCAGGATAGCAATCAGCCCCAGCATTTT,CASSLAQDSNQPQHF
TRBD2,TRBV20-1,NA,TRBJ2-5,TGCAGTGCCCGCGCGGGGGGAACGACCAAAGAGACCCAGTACTTC,CSARAGGTTKETQYF
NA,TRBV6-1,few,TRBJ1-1,TGTGCCAGCAGTGAAGTCAGGTGGACTGAAGCTTTCTTT,CASSEVRWTEAFF
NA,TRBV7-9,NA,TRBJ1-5,TGTGCCAGCAGCTTAGTCGGGAGGCCCCAGCATTTT,CASSLVGRPQHF
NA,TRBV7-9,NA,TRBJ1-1,TGTGCCAGCAGCGACCCCCCGGGGATTCTGGCGAACACTGAAGCTTTCTTT,CASSDPPGILANTEAFF
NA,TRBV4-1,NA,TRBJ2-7,TGCGCCAGCAGCCACTTCCGGGACGGAGGAACCTACGAGCAGTACTTC,CASSHFRDGGTYEQYF
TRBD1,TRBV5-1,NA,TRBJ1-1,TGCGCCAGCAGCTTCCTAATACAGGGGGCCAACACTGAAGCTTTCTTT,CASSFLIQGANTEAFF
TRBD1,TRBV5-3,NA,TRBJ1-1,TGTGCCAGCAGCCTGGAAACAGGGGAGGGCACTGAAGCTTTCTTT,CASSLETGEGTEAFF
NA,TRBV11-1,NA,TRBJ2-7,TGTGCCAGCAAGCCGGGAGAAGCCTACGAGCAGTACTTC,CASKPGEAYEQYF
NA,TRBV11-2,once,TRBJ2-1,TGTGCCAGCAGCGCCAATTCCAGGTATGCCTACAATGAGCAGTTCTTC,CASSANSRYAYNEQFF
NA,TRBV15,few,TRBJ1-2,TGTGCCACCAGCAGTGGTGCTGGGGTCGGAAGGGGCTACACCTTC,CATSSGAGVGRGYTF
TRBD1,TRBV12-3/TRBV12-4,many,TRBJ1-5,TGTGCCAGCAGTACTCACAGGGGTCAGCCCCAGCATTTT,CASSTHRGQPQHF
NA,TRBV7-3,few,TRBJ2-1,TGTGCCAGCAGCTTCAGCTTGGAGGTCAATGAGCAGTTCTTC,CASSFSLEVNEQFF
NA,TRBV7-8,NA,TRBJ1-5,TGTGCCTCCCAAGGACACAATCAGCCCCAGCATTTT,CASQGHNQPQHF
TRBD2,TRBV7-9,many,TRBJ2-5,TGTGCCAGCAGCTTAAAGAGCGGGGGGATTAAAGAGACCCAGTACTTC,CASSLKSGGIKETQYF
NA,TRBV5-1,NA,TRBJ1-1,TGCGCCAGCAACCCCCTCCCCGGGAACACTGAAGCTTTCTTT,CASNPLPGNTEAFF
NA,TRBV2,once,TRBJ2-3,TGTGCCAGCAGTGATGAGGGGCCTGGAACAGATACGCAGTATTTT,CASSDEGPGTDTQYF
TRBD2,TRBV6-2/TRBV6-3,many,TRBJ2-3,TGTGCCAGCAGCGCGGATCTAGCGGGGATCACAGATACGCAGTATTTT,CASSADLAGITDTQYF
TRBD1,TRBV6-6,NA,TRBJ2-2,TGTGCCAGCAGGAACCCCAGGGGGTGGACCGGGGAGCTGTTTTTT,CASRNPRGWTGELFF
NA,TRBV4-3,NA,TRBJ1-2,TGCGCCAGCAGCCAAGAAGGGGGGCTGGGCTATGGCTACACCTTC,CASSQEGGLGYGYTF
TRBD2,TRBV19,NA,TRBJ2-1,TGTGCCAGTGGGCTAGCGGGGGGGCCAAATGAGCAGTTCTTC,CASGLAGGPNEQFF
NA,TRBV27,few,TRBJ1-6,TGTGCCAGCAGTCCCTCAGTGGGGAATTCACCCCTCCACTTT,CASSPSVGNSPLHF
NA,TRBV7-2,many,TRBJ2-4,TGTGCCAGCAGCTTTCCCGGCAGGGGGGACAAAAACATTCAGTACTTC,CASSFPGRGDKNIQYF
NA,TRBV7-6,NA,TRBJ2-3,TGTGCCAGCAGCTTAAATGCCCAACAGGAACTTAGCACAGATACGCAGTATTTT,CASSLNAQQELSTDTQYF
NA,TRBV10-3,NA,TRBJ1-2,TGTGCCATCAGTGAGGAGGGTTCTGGCTACACCTTC,CAISEEGSGYTF
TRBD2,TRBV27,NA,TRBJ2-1,TGTGCCAGCAGGGGACTAGCGGGGGGGGATTCGTACAATGAGCAGTTCTTC,CASRGLAGGDSYNEQFF
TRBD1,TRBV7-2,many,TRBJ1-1,TGTGCCAGCAGCGAACCCAGGGGGCAAGGCACTGAAGCTTTCTTT,CASSEPRGQGTEAFF
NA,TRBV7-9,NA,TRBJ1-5,TGTGCCAGCAGCCCCCAATTGGATAATAGCAATCAGCCCCAGCATTTT,CASSPQLDNSNQPQHF
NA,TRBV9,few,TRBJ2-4,TGTGCCAGCAGCGGCCAGGGGAACATTCAGTACTTC,CASSGQGNIQYF
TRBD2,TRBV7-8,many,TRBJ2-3,TGTGCCAGCAGCGCTCATACTAGCGGAGACACAGATACGCAGTATTTT,CASSAHTSGDTDTQYF
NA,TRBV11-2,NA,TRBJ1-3,TGTGCCAGCAGCTTAGACTGGGACAAAGGGCACTCTGGAAACACCATATATTTT,CASSLDWDKGHSGNTIYF
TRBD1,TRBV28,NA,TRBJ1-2,TGTGCCAGCAGTTTGCCACCGGACAGGGGGTTGAAGGGCTACACCTTC,CASSLPPDRGLKGYTF
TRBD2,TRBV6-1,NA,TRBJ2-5,TGTGCCAGCAGTGGCCTAGCGGGGGTATTGGAGACCCAGTACTTC,CASSGLAGVLETQYF